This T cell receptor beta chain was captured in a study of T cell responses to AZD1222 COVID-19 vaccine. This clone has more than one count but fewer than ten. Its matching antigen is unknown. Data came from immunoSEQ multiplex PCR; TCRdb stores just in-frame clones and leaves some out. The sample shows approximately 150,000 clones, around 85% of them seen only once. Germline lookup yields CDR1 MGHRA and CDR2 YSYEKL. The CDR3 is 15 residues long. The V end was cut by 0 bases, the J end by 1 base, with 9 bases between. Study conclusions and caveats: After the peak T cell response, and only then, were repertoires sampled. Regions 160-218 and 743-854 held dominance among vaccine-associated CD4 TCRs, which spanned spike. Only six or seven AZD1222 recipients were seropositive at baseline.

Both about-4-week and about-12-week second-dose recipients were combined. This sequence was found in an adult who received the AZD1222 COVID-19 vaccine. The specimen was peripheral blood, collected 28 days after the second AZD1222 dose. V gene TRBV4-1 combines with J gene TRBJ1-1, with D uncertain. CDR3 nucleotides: TGCGCCAGCAGCCAAGAATGGGAACAGAACACTGAAGCTTTCTTT. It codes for CASSQEWEQNTEAFF.